One sample yielded the 28 T cell receptor beta chains listed below, sequenced in a study of blood T cell repertoires in COVID-19. The method was immunoSEQ multiplex PCR; TCRdb's version includes in-frame clones alone and lacks a portion of them. The top ten hold roughly 1.2% of the sample, which has a few hundred thousand clones, 85% to 90% seen once. The specimen sequenced was PBMCs or T cells enriched from blood (not recorded which). These receptors were taken from a woman between 18 and 29 years old who had recovered from COVID-19.

The rearrangement uses TRBV15 and TRBJ2-2, with a weak D call TRBD2 (5 bases). V was shortened by 0 bases and J by 7 bases, with 6 bases between the two germline ends. There are 13 residues in the CDR3. Per germline, CDR1 LNHNV and CDR2 YYDKDF (reference sequence). The CDR3 DNA is TGTGCCACCAGCAGAGAAGGAGGCGGGGAGCTGTTTTTT. Its protein is CATSREGGGELFF.

The rearrangement joins TRBV3-1 (or the pseudogene TRBV3-2) to TRBJ1-5; D is uncertain. With 1 base removed from V and 5 bases from J, the gap between germline ends came to 12 bases. Germline CDR1 and CDR2: LGHDT and YNNKEL (reference sequence). The CDR3 length is 15 residues. The CDR3 DNA follows: TGTGCCAGCAGCCAAGGATCAACGGGGTATCAGCCCCAGCATTTT. Its translation: CASSQGSTGYQPQHF.

The chain recombines TRBV6-5 with TRBJ2-1; 7 nucleotides agree with TRBD2. CDR3 length: 14 residues. Germline V gene lookup returns CDR1 MNHEY and CDR2 SVGAGI. The V and J ends lost 2 bases and 8 bases, in that order; junction bases with no gene match: 6. The chain's CDR3 is CASSYDGTTYEQFF. The CDR3 DNA follows: TGTGCCAGCAGTTACGACGGGACTACCTATGAGCAGTTCTTC.

This chain joins TRBV28 and TRBJ1-6; tentative D call: TRBD1 (6 bases). The germline V gene encodes CDR1 MDHEN and CDR2 SYDVKM. Trimming shortened V by 6 bases and J by 7 bases, and 16 bases separated the two germline ends. The CDR3 extends over 15 amino acids. The CDR3 loop reads CASSPRGARNSPLHF. As DNA, the CDR3 is TGTGCCAGCAGCCCTCGGGGGGCGCGGAATTCACCCCTCCACTTT.

The V call is TRBV28, the J call TRBJ1-4; unclear D gene. V was clipped by 2 bases and J by 4 bases, with 11 bases between them. CDR3 length: 15 amino acids. Germline loops: CDR1 MDHEN, CDR2 SYDVKM. CDR3 sequence reads: CASSLIGRDNEKLFF. CDR3 DNA sequence: TGTGCCAGCAGTTTAATTGGACGGGATAATGAAAAACTGTTTTTT.

V is TRBV7-9 and J is TRBJ1-2; TRBD1 agrees at 8 bases. This CDR3 spans 16 amino acids. The junction had 8 bases not matched to a gene; V was cut back by 4 bases and J by 1 base. Germline-derived CDR1 and CDR2 are SEHNR and FQNEAQ (reference sequence). The CDR3 reads CASSSIGQGFNYGYTF. The CDR3 bases are TGTGCCAGCAGCTCAATTGGACAGGGTTTTAACTATGGCTACACCTTC.

The genes are TRBV4-3 and TRBJ2-7; the match to TRBD1 covers 8 bases. The V segment lost 1 base and the J segment 5 bases; nucleotides outside the gene matches: 7. The CDR3 is made up of 15 amino acids. Germline-derived CDR1 and CDR2 are LGHNA and YSLEER. The CDR3 DNA follows: TGCGCCAGCAGCCAAGCTGAGACAGGGGAAGACGAGCAGTACTTC. Protein product: CASSQAETGEDEQYF.

The chain combines TRBV12-3 or TRBV12-4 with TRBJ2-2, with D perhaps matching TRBD2 (6 bases). This CDR3 is built from 12 residues. Trimming pared 11 bases from V and 7 bases from J, leaving 14 bases between. CDR3 nucleotides: TGTGCCCGCCCACGAGCGGGCGGGGAGCTGTTTTTT. It translates to CARPRAGGELFF.

This clone was counted once. The chain joins TRBV11-1 to TRBJ2-1; 11 bases map to TRBD2. V trimming: 5 bases; J trimming: 3 bases; junction bases outside the gene matches: 3. Germline V gene sequence: CDR1 SGHAT, CDR2 FQDESV (reference sequence). The CDR3 runs to 15 residues. CDR3 protein: CASSPTSGVYNEQFF. CDR3 coding DNA: TGTGCCAGCAGCCCGACTAGCGGGGTCTACAATGAGCAGTTCTTC.

The chain joins TRBV6-6 to TRBJ2-7; unclear D gene. V gave up 6 bases and J gave up 3 bases, with 9 bases separating them. The CDR3 spans 12 residues. Per the germline V gene, CDR1 is MNHNY and CDR2 is SVGAGI (reference sequence). The CDR3 spells CASSPRSYEQYF. The CDR3 region has the DNA TGTGCCAGCAGCCCTCGCAGCTACGAGCAGTACTTC.

This chain links TRBV29-1 with TRBJ1-2; D perhaps matches TRBD1 (6 bases). Germline V gene sequence: CDR1 SQVTM, CDR2 ANQGSEA. The CDR3 totals 11 residues. Trimming removed 8 bases from V and 7 bases from J, with 14 bases in between. In DNA form, the CDR3 reads TGCAGCACGGGAGGGGGGGCTGGCTACACCTTC. It yields the protein CSTGGGAGYTF.

CDR3 sequence: CASSRWTSQGEQFF. Written as DNA, the CDR3 is TGCGCCAGCAGCCGCTGGACCTCACAGGGTGAGCAGTTCTTC. The V and J genes are TRBV4-1 and TRBJ2-1, with D possibly TRBD1 on 6 matching bases. This CDR3 is built from 14 residues. Deletions cut 4 bases from V and 9 bases from J, with 16 bases between. Germline CDR1 is MGHRA and CDR2 is YSYEKL.

The rearrangement uses TRBV5-1 and TRBJ1-1, with D perhaps TRBD1 (6 bases). Per germline, CDR1 SGHRS and CDR2 YFSETQ. Trimming shortened V by 0 bases and J by 0 bases, and 15 bases separated the two germline ends. This CDR3 is 17 amino acids long. This CDR3 reads CASSLGGRRDMNTEAFF. For the CDR3, the DNA is TGCGCCAGCAGCTTGGGGGGGCGGCGAGACATGAACACTGAAGCTTTCTTT.

This chain links TRBV7-3 with TRBJ1-2; D gene ambiguous. The germline CDR1 and CDR2 sequences are SGHTA and FQGTGA. The CDR3 has 13 amino acids. V lost 2 bases, J lost 8 bases, and 12 bases lay in between. CDR3 sequence (DNA): TGTGCCAGCAGCTTAGAGGGAATGGGCGGCTACACCTTC. It encodes CASSLEGMGGYTF. The whole variable domain, remainder taken from reference TRBV7-3 and TRBJ1-2, is GAGVSQTPSNKVTEKGKYVELRCDPISGHTALYWYRQSLGQGPEFLIYFQGTGAADDSGLPNDRFFAVRPEGSVSTLKIQRTERGDSAVYLCASSLEGMGGYTFGSGTRLTVV.

CDR3 sequence (DNA): TGTGCCACCAGCAGGCCCGGGACAGACATCTACGAGCAGTACTTC. Encoded protein: CATSRPGTDIYEQYF. The chain links TRBV15 to TRBJ2-7, with 7 bases identical to TRBD1. The trim removed 3 bases at V and 3 bases at J, leaving 8 bases unmatched. CDR3 length: 15 residues. The germline gives CDR1 LNHNV, CDR2 YYDKDF (reference sequence).

V is TRBV9 and J is TRBJ1-2; TRBD1 is a possible D gene (5 bases). In germline, CDR1 is SGDLS, CDR2 YYNGEE. The CDR3 extends over 15 amino acids. V dropped 0 bases and J dropped 2 bases, with 11 bases sitting between them. The CDR3: CASSVEASGNYGYTF. DNA for the CDR3: TGTGCCAGCAGCGTAGAAGCCTCAGGGAACTATGGCTACACCTTC.

The V and J genes are TRBV3-1 (or the pseudogene TRBV3-2) and TRBJ1-4; D is uncertain. The CDR3 contains 10 residues. Germline CDR1 and CDR2: LGHDT and YNNKEL (reference sequence). CDR3 sequence reads: CVCSGEKLFF. CDR3 in DNA: TGTGTCTGTTCGGGTGAAAAACTGTTTTTT.

The V and J genes are TRBV29-1 and TRBJ2-5; 10 nucleotides align to TRBD2. V was clipped by 7 bases and J by 0 bases; unmatched bases: 20. CDR1 and CDR2 (germline): SQVTM, ANQGSEA. The CDR3 is made up of 19 amino acids. CDR3 protein: CSAQRGSLSSGGNQETQYF. Written as DNA, the CDR3 is TGCAGCGCCCAGCGGGGCAGTTTGTCTAGCGGGGGCAACCAAGAGACCCAGTACTTC. The entire variable domain, with the rest obtained from reference TRBV29-1 and TRBJ2-5, is as follows: SAVISQKPSRDICQRGTSLTIQCQVDSQVTMMFWYRQQPGQSLTLIATANQGSEATYESGFVIDKFPISRPNLTFSTLTVSNMSPEDSSIYLCSAQRGSLSSGGNQETQYFGPGTRLLVL.

The J gene is TRBJ2-5, the V gene TRBV5-4; 8 bases are shared with TRBD2. This CDR3 contains 16 residues. The trim removed 4 bases at V and 4 bases at J, leaving 12 bases unmatched. Looked up from germline, CDR1 is SGHNT and CDR2 is YYREEE (reference sequence). The CDR3 region has the DNA TGTGCCAGCAGCCCCCGCGTGGCCGGGGGGGGAGAGACCCAGTACTTC. This encodes CASSPRVAGGGETQYF.

CDR3 nucleotide sequence: TGCAGTGCTAGTTGGGAGGGTGGAGCTTCCTACAATGAGCAGTTCTTC. The encoded protein is CSASWEGGASYNEQFF. V and J are TRBV20-1 and TRBJ2-1, with 7 bases fitting TRBD2. The CDR3 spans 16 residues. V shed 3 bases and J 1 base; nucleotides not matched to a gene: 9. Germline CDR1 and CDR2: DFQATT and SNEGSKA (reference sequence).

The chain is built from TRBV2 and TRBJ2-7, with D unresolved. V was shortened by 3 bases and J by 2 bases, with 5 bases between the two germline ends. Germline V gene sequence: CDR1 SNHLY, CDR2 FYNNEI. The CDR3 loop spans 12 amino acids. The CDR3 DNA reads TGTGCCAGCAGTGATGGCCCCTACGAGCAGTACTTC. The encoded protein is CASSDGPYEQYF.

This chain connects TRBV6-5 to TRBJ2-7; D is unresolved. The V and J ends lost 5 bases and 2 bases respectively, with 7 bases between them. The V gene's germline CDR1 is MNHEY and CDR2 SVGAGI. The CDR3 loop spans 12 amino acids. The CDR3 reads CASSQSTYEQYF. For the CDR3, the DNA is TGTGCCAGCAGTCAGTCAACCTACGAGCAGTACTTC.

The chain employs TRBV6-5 and TRBJ1-5; D remains unclear. In germline, CDR1 is MNHEY, CDR2 SVGAGI. The CDR3 has 14 residues. V was pared by 7 bases and J by 1 base, with 11 bases between. The DNA for the CDR3 is TGTGCCAGCATACGGGGTTCCAGCAATCAGCCCCAGCATTTT. Translation gives CASIRGSSNQPQHF.

The CDR3 DNA follows: TGTGCCAGCAGGAGGGAACTTAATGAAAAACTGTTTTTT. It specifies CASRRELNEKLFF. The chain is built from TRBV7-8 and TRBJ1-4, with D hard to call. This CDR3 comprises 13 residues. Trimming left V 6 bases short and J 4 bases short, with 9 bases between. CDR1 and CDR2 from the germline V gene are SGHVS and FQNEAQ.

This clone showed up just once. The V gene is TRBV28, the J gene TRBJ1-5, with 7 bases fitting TRBD1. Germline-derived CDR1 and CDR2 are MDHEN and SYDVKM. Trimming took 6 bases from V and 3 from J; bases not matched to a gene: 8. The CDR3 consists of 15 residues. The CDR3 region is CASSRLDRDNQPQHF. DNA for the CDR3: TGTGCCAGCAGCCGATTAGACAGGGACAATCAGCCCCAGCATTTT.

V gene TRBV2 combines with J gene TRBJ2-5, with D possibly matching TRBD2 (5 bases). The CDR3 is 16 residues long. Germline CDR1 reads SNHLY; CDR2 reads FYNNEI. Trimming pared 5 bases from V and 3 bases from J, leaving 19 bases between. The CDR3 loop reads CASSSLRAYLEETQYF. The CDR3 bases are TGTGCCAGCAGTAGTTTGAGGGCATATTTGGAAGAGACCCAGTACTTC.

V gene TRBV30 combines with J gene TRBJ2-5, with 8 bases aligning to TRBD1. Germline-derived CDR1 and CDR2 are GTSNPN and SVGIG (reference sequence). Germline trimming cut 4 bases from V and 2 bases from J; bases unmatched to any gene: 3. This CDR3 is built from 13 residues. The CDR3 sequence is CAWTGGYQETQYF. CDR3 DNA: TGTGCCTGGACAGGGGGCTATCAAGAGACCCAGTACTTC.

The chain couples TRBV6-5 to TRBJ1-6, with D possibly being TRBD1 (6 bases). The CDR3 consists of 13 residues. The germline gives CDR1 MNHEY, CDR2 SVGAGI. V lost 6 bases, J lost 7 bases, and 10 bases lay in between. The CDR3 is CASRPGANSPLHF. Written as DNA, the CDR3 is TGTGCCAGCAGGCCAGGGGCCAATTCACCCCTCCACTTT.